The T cell receptor (beta chain) under discussion was sequenced for a study of OX40 agonist ivuxolimab in advanced cancers. Across the whole study: Recorded diagnoses for dose-escalation patients were hepatocellular carcinoma, melanoma, renal cell or head and neck cancer. Notes on the study in general: Relative to CD4+ cells, CD8+ T cells on average had more expanded clones. Circulating CD4+ and CD8+ T cells showed clonal expansion by week 6 at 0.1 to 3.0 mg/kg.

Exclusion applied to patients with autoimmune disease history or systemic immunosuppression. The assay was immunoSEQ multiplex PCR, and TCRdb's table has in-frame clones only and misses some. The table records about 95,000 clones, roughly nine tenths of them present only once. V lost 5 bases and J 3 bases, leaving 14 bases between the germline ends. Germline CDR1 reads SGHTA; CDR2 reads FQGNSA. The CDR3 extends over 14 amino acids. On this clone: What it recognizes is unknown.

This sample comprised CD4+ or CD8+ T cells sorted from blood, obtained in a trial of the OX40 agonist ivuxolimab. The rearrangement links TRBV7-2 to TRBJ2-7; the D gene is possibly TRBD2 (6 bases). This TCR derives from an adult with an advanced solid tumor such as melanoma, head and neck, liver or kidney cancer. The CDR3 reads CASSPETSDYEQYF. CDR3 in DNA: TGTGCCAGCAGCCCCGAGACTAGTGACTACGAGCAGTACTTC. Full variable domain (rest looked up from reference TRBV7-2 and TRBJ2-7): GAGVSQSPSNKVTEKGKDVELRCDPISGHTALYWYRQSLGQGLEFLIYFQGNSAPDKSGLPSDRFSAERTGGSVSTLTIQRTQQEDSAVYLCASSPETSDYEQYFGPGTRLTVT.